This T cell receptor beta chain was documented in a study of T-cell memory formation after mild COVID-19. Study information: The study found TCR clusters largely donor specific.

V was pared by 4 bases and J by 3 bases, with 0 bases between. The CDR3 is 11 residues long. Study-wide findings and caveats: CD4+ contracting clones were mainly CM and EM; CD8+ ones, EMRA.

TCRdb redid the calling of the 5' RACE reads with MiXCR, one entry per CDR3 protein. The sample carries about 560,000 distinct CDR3 sequences, less than 25% recorded once. This clonotype was found many times. Its antigen is unknown. What was sequenced was PBMCs or a T cell subset sorted from them (not recorded which). The receptor comes from an adult woman who had mild COVID-19 (a few samples of this study predate the infection). Cell type and time point are not known. The chain couples TRBV12-3 or TRBV12-4 to TRBJ2-2; D unresolved. In nucleotides, the CDR3 is TGTGCCAGCAGTTACACCGGGGAGCTGTTTTTT. Protein: CASSYTGELFF.